This T cell receptor beta chain was captured by sequencing in a study of blood T cell repertoires in COVID-19 (TCRdb year 2020). In terms of the full investigation: Collaborator samples came from the United States, Italy and Spain and covered acute and convalescent phases of COVID-19. Sample metadata almost always included a de-identified subject ID, COVID-19 status, age in years and sex. The material from the prospective study consisted of cDNA or gDNA derived from T cells, B-cell-depleted T cells, or PBMCs. The dataset comprised deeply sampled blood TCRbeta repertoires from subjects exposed to, actively infected with, or recovered from COVID-19. The repertoires were made available in a free public database intended to serve as a resource for research on the immune response to SARS-CoV-2. Where available, HLA class I and class II types were taken from metadata supplied by the sample provider and were not determined by assay-based typing. Samples came from the ongoing ImmuneRACE study (first 160 participants) plus 1,254 subjects from 6 global collaborators.

What the research found in general, with its limitations: Clinical and demographic metadata were provided uncurated, with the amount varying by source and participant.

TCRbeta CDR3 regions were amplified from genomic DNA by means of the immunoSEQ Assay, a bias-controlled multiplex PCR. Processing in the source paper ran as follows. The number of nucleated cells in each sample was estimated from the amplification of reference gene primers within the assay. To quantify the absolute abundance of each unique TCRbeta CDR3 rearrangement, sequence reads were collapsed and filtered. For each sample, productive Simpson clonality was calculated as the square root of Simpson's diversity index across productive rearrangements. TCRdb carries this immuneACCESS record with in-frame sequences only. Its versions omit some clonotypes, under half of them owing to an unresolved V gene in the studies checked, with the rest unexplained. The V and J calls and clone size were taken over from that table, and D and trimming were inferred from the DNA. In all, the sample holds hundreds of thousands of clones, and over 75% of those were seen once. 0.9% to 1.2% of the sample lies in the top ten.

Participants in the prospective study were enrolled through a virtual design, were aged about 18 to 100 years, and lived in 24 United States geographic areas. In the prospective study, participants were assigned to cohorts based on the clinical history participants reported in a screening survey and a study questionnaire. For ImmuneRACE Cohort 3, a participant was defined as recovered based on two consecutive negative NP/OP PCR tests, clearance by a healthcare professional, or resolution of symptoms. Mobile phlebotomists in the prospective study collected whole blood, serum and a nasopharyngeal or oropharyngeal swab from every participant. Participants in the prospective study had the option to provide additional blood draws and questionnaires over a roughly 2-month period. Before DNA extraction, blood samples from the prospective study were shipped at room temperature or frozen. V is clipped by 3 bases and J by 2 bases, and the sequence between their germline boundaries is 12 bases long. The CDR3, cysteine through phenylalanine, is 15 amino acids long. Here the CDR3 DNA is all that survives: 45 bases in frame from base 1. CDR1 and CDR2 (MNHEY, SVGAGI) derive from the germline V gene.

Concerning this clone: It has no known antigen specificity. It has no much larger one-base neighbor in the sample; base qualities were not kept.

The clonotype originates from a woman aged 25 to 39 who had recovered from COVID-19. This sequence uses TRBV6-5 and TRBJ2-3; possibly the D gene is TRBD2, per 7 matching bases. Material: PBMCs or T cells enriched from blood (not recorded which). Here the CDR3 is given as CASSYTGGHTDTQYF. The DNA sequence is as follows: TGTGCCAGCAGTTATACGGGGGGACACACAGATACGCAGTATTTT.